Following are 10 T cell receptor beta chains from one sample sequenced in a study of cytomegalovirus exposure and HLA in healthy donors. The PCR had 60 Vbeta and 13 Jbeta primers. Assay used: immunoSEQ multiplex PCR; TCRdb lists only in-frame clones, some missing. In the table there are around 110,000 clones, 70% of which are singletons. Sequenced: PBMCs. These receptors originate from a man between 25 and 39 years old in good health and CMV-seropositive.

V and J are TRBV6-6 and TRBJ2-3; the match to TRBD2 covers 12 bases. The V segment lost 8 bases and the J segment 4 bases; nucleotides outside the gene matches: 4. Germline CDR1 reads MNHNY; CDR2 reads SVGAGI (reference sequence). This CDR3 is built from 14 residues. The chain's CDR3 is CASGTSGRPDTQYF. The CDR3 nucleotides are TGTGCCAGCGGAACTAGCGGGAGGCCAGATACGCAGTATTTT.

This clone has just one count. The V call is TRBV27, the J call TRBJ2-5; D unresolved. TRBJ2-7 matches the DNA end more closely, so the J call is doubtful. Germline loops: CDR1 MNHEY, CDR2 SMNVEV (reference sequence). CDR3 length equals 14 residues. CDR3 residues: CASSNPAPYYEQYF. Written as DNA, the CDR3 is TGTGCCAGCAGTAACCCAGCCCCGTACTACGAGCAGTACTTC.

Concerning this clone itself: This sample also contains other DNA sequences that code for the same CDR3. This chain uses TRBV28 with TRBJ1-2, with 7 bases aligning to TRBD1. In germline, CDR1 is MDHEN, CDR2 SYDVKM. This CDR3 has 15 amino acids. V lost 7 bases and J lost 2; bases outside the gene matches: 10. The CDR3 nucleotides are TGTGCCAGCATCAAAGCCGGGACAGCGAACTATGGCTACACCTTC. The encoded protein is CASIKAGTANYGYTF.

The gene calls are TRBV11-2 and TRBJ2-5; tentatively, D is TRBD2 (5 bases). With 3 bases removed from V and 2 bases from J, the gap between germline ends came to 19 bases. This CDR3 has 17 residues. Looked up from germline, CDR1 is SGHAT and CDR2 is FQNNGV. In DNA, the CDR3 is TGTGCCAGCAGCTTGCCGGGGTTGAGAATAAGGCAAGAGACCCAGTACTTC. Its translation is CASSLPGLRIRQETQYF.

V is TRBV28 and J is TRBJ1-2, with 8 nucleotides matching TRBD1. Germline V gene sequence: CDR1 MDHEN, CDR2 SYDVKM. The CDR3 consists of 14 residues. The junction had 5 bases not matched to a gene; V was cut back by 1 base and J by 7 bases. CDR3 coding DNA: TGTGCCAGCAGTTTATCCCTTACAGGGGGTGGCTACACCTTC. Its translation is CASSLSLTGGGYTF.

CDR3 DNA sequence: TGTGCCATCAGTGCTACCAGCGGGGGGCCCACAGATACGCAGTATTTT. Residues: CAISATSGGPTDTQYF. The V gene is TRBV10-3, the J gene TRBJ2-3; 9 nucleotides agree with TRBD2. V was pared by 4 bases and J by 2 bases, with 7 bases of the junction left unmatched. The CDR3 is 16 amino acids. Germline CDR1 is ENHRY and CDR2 is SYGVKD.

This chain uses TRBV19 with TRBJ2-2; the match to TRBD1 covers 7 bases. CDR1 LNHDA and CDR2 SQIVND come from the germline V gene (reference sequence). CDR3 length equals 17 residues. The V segment lost 8 bases and the J segment 3 bases; nucleotides outside the gene matches: 15. CDR3 DNA sequence: TGTGCCAGTTTAAGGTCTCGGGGACAGACACACACCGGGGAGCTGTTTTTT. It encodes CASLRSRGQTHTGELFF.

V gene TRBV30 combines with J gene TRBJ2-5; 9 bases fit TRBD1. CDR1 is GTSNPN, CDR2 SVGIG, per germline (reference sequence). Germline trimming cut 8 bases from V and 5 bases from J; bases unmatched to any gene: 12. The CDR3 length is 14 residues. The CDR3, as DNA: TGTGCCCGGGCAACAGGGGGCGCGAGGGAGACCCAGTACTTC. Amino acid sequence: CARATGGARETQYF.

Here the CDR3 reads CSWGGPYEQYF. The CDR3, as DNA: TGCAGTTGGGGGGGGCCTTACGAGCAGTACTTC. The genes are TRBV20-1 and TRBJ2-7; tentative D call: TRBD2 (7 bases). V gave up 8 bases and J gave up 4 bases, with 12 bases separating them. The CDR3 loop spans 11 amino acids. Germline CDR1 is DFQATT and CDR2 is SNEGSKA (reference sequence).

This rearrangement joins TRBV5-1 to TRBJ2-5; TRBD1 agrees at 8 bases. V was pared by 4 bases and J by 5 bases, with 16 bases of the junction left unmatched. Germline-derived CDR1 and CDR2 are SGHRS and YFSETQ. CDR3 length: 17 residues. In DNA form, the CDR3 reads TGCGCCAGCAGCCCACCCGGACAGGGTTACAGTGGGGAGACCCAGTACTTC. It yields the protein CASSPPGQGYSGETQYF. Variable domain in full (rest from reference TRBV5-1 and TRBJ2-5): KAGVTQTPRYLIKTRGQQVTLSCSPISGHRSVSWYQQTPGQGLQFLFEYFSETQRNKGNFPGRFSGRQFSNSRSEMNVSTLELGDSALYLCASSPPGQGYSGETQYFGPGTRLLVL.